This is a list of T cell receptor beta chains from one sample in a study of blood T cell repertoires in COVID-19. Generated by immunoSEQ multiplex PCR, the TCRdb table keeps only in-frame clones and is missing some. The sample records tens of thousands of clones, approximately 81% being singletons. Material: peripheral blood. The source of these receptors is a man aged 55 to 70 with COVID-19, enrolled during active disease. CDR3s include the opening cysteine and the closing phenylalanine or tryptophan. The order of the fields is V gene, D gene, J gene, clone size, CDR3 protein, CDR3 DNA. D genes are given only for firm matches. For some rows the clone size is stated as once, few or many, or as a class when expanded; others skip it.

TRBV7-9	TRBD1	TRBJ1-5	.	CASSGTAYQPQHF	TGTGCCAGCTCCGGGACAGCTTATCAGCCCCAGCATTTT
TRBV18	.	TRBJ2-5	.	CASSQTVDYQETQYF	TGTGCCAGCTCGCAAACCGTCGACTACCAAGAGACCCAGTACTTC
TRBV5-1	TRBD2	TRBJ2-1	.	CASSSGLAGQGYNEQFF	TGCGCCAGCAGCTCGGGACTAGCGGGACAGGGTTACAATGAGCAGTTCTTC
TRBV10-1	TRBD1	TRBJ1-1	.	CASSESGQGLGAFF	TGCGCCAGCAGTGAGTCGGGACAGGGGTTAGGGGCTTTCTTT
TRBV19	.	TRBJ1-5	.	CASSVTIRQPQHF	TGTGCCAGTAGTGTGACCATCAGGCAGCCCCAGCATTTT
TRBV5-1	.	TRBJ2-7	.	CASSLAFDEQYF	TGCGCCAGCAGCTTGGCCTTCGACGAGCAGTACTTC
TRBV19	.	TRBJ1-5	.	CASSMERAMPQHF	TGTGCCAGTAGTATGGAGAGGGCCATGCCCCAGCATTTT
TRBV30	.	TRBJ2-7	.	CAWSDSYERYF	TGTGCCTGGAGCGATAGTTACGAGCGGTACTTC
TRBV5-1	TRBD1	TRBJ2-3	.	CASSLEGDRDTQYF	TGCGCCAGCAGCTTGGAAGGGGACAGGGATACGCAGTATTTT
TRBV28	.	TRBJ1-2	.	CASRLTSGRSYGYTF	TGTGCCAGCAGACTAACGAGTGGCAGATCCTATGGCTACACCTTC
TRBV13	.	TRBJ2-3	.	CASSSRHTSTDTQYF	TGTGCCAGCAGCTCCAGACATACTAGCACAGATACGCAGTATTTT
TRBV3-1/TRBV3-2	TRBD2	TRBJ2-5	.	CATRERGAIKETQYF	TGTGCCACTCGGGAGCGGGGGGCCATAAAAGAGACCCAGTACTTC
TRBV6-5	.	TRBJ1-1	.	CASSYSQGWTEAFF	TGTGCCAGCAGTTACTCGCAGGGGTGGACTGAAGCTTTCTTT
TRBV7-6	.	TRBJ1-6	.	CASSLGDITNSPLHF	TGTGCCAGCAGCTTGGGGGACATAACCAATTCACCCCTCCACTTT
TRBV11-1	.	TRBJ1-2	.	CASSHTVDYTF	TGTGCCAGCAGCCATACAGTGGACTACACCTTC
TRBV24-1	TRBD1	TRBJ2-2	.	CATSDLKDRGPGELFF	TGTGCCACCAGTGATTTGAAGGACAGGGGGCCTGGGGAGCTGTTTTTT
TRBV13	.	TRBJ1-2	.	CASSPTDRLYGYTF	TGTGCCAGCAGCCCTACCGACAGGCTGTATGGCTACACCTTC
TRBV7-3	.	TRBJ2-2	.	CASSTSLTLNTGELFF	TGTGCCAGCAGCACCTCTCTGACACTGAACACCGGGGAGCTGTTTTTT
TRBV6-5	.	TRBJ2-1	.	CASIRVSGSNEQFF	TGTGCCAGCATAAGGGTGTCGGGATCCAATGAGCAGTTCTTC
TRBV10-1	.	TRBJ2-1	.	CASSESVRGYNEQFF	TGCGCCAGCAGTGAGTCGGTCAGGGGCTACAATGAGCAGTTCTTC
TRBV29-1	.	TRBJ1-4	.	CSVIGGGEKLFF	TGCAGCGTGATCGGGGGGGGTGAAAAACTGTTTTTT
TRBV27	TRBD1	TRBJ2-2	.	CASRLRQGSNTGELFF	TGTGCCAGCAGGCTTAGACAGGGATCGAACACCGGGGAGCTGTTTTTT
TRBV11-2	.	TRBJ2-3	once	CASSLRGSTDTQYF	TGTGCCAGCAGCCTACGGGGAAGCACAGATACGCAGTATTTT
TRBV9	.	TRBJ2-6	once	CASSPGQLSGANVLTF	TGTGCCAGCAGCCCAGGACAGTTATCTGGGGCCAACGTCCTGACTTTC
TRBV6-1	.	TRBJ2-1	.	CASSESGLDNEQFF	TGTGCCAGCAGTGAATCAGGGTTGGACAATGAGCAGTTCTTC